The 9 T cell receptor beta chains reported below all come from one sample, sequenced in a study of cytomegalovirus exposure and HLA in healthy donors. The primer mix had 60 Vbeta and 13 Jbeta primers. Sequencing used immunoSEQ multiplex PCR; TCRdb keeps in-frame clones, though not all of them. Found here are around 76,000 clones, less than 75% of them singletons; the top ten hold 7.6%. Input material: PBMCs. The receptors derive from a man aged 40-49 years in good health and CMV-seropositive.

The rearrangement links TRBV5-6 to TRBJ1-5; no definite D call. The CDR3 covers 15 residues. Per germline, CDR1 SGHDT and CDR2 YYEEEE. Trimming left V 1 base short and J 2 bases short, with 10 bases between. Written as DNA, the CDR3 is TGTGCCAGCAGCTTGACCGGGAATCGCAATCAGCCCCAGCATTTT. Protein sequence: CASSLTGNRNQPQHF.

The gene calls are TRBV19 and TRBJ1-5, with no clear D. Germline-derived CDR1 and CDR2 are LNHDA and SQIVND (reference sequence). The CDR3 consists of 13 residues. The germline V and J ends were trimmed by 6 bases and 9 bases, with 15 bases remaining between them. The CDR3, as DNA: TGTGCCAGTAGCCTCGAGGTAATGGTGCCCCAGCATTTT. Residues: CASSLEVMVPQHF.

This clone was counted only a few times. V usage is TRBV11-2 and J usage is TRBJ2-1, with TRBD2 as a possible D gene (5 bases). The length of the CDR3 is 12 residues. Trimming removed 1 base at V and 10 bases at J, with 8 bases between. Germline lookup yields CDR1 SGHAT and CDR2 FQNNGV. CDR3 loop: CASSLGGGEQFF. As DNA, the CDR3 is TGTGCCAGCAGCTTAGGAGGCGGGGAGCAGTTCTTC.

The chain combines TRBV5-1 with TRBJ1-2; D ambiguous. The CDR3 has 13 amino acids. The germline CDR1 and CDR2 sequences are SGHRS and YFSETQ. Trimming stripped 4 bases from V and 8 bases from J, with 15 bases between. CDR3 nucleotide sequence: TGCGCCAGCAGCGCCGCCAGAGTCGGGGGCTACACCTTC. Translating it yields CASSAARVGGYTF.

The rearrangement uses TRBV28 and TRBJ1-1, with 8 positions matching TRBD1. There are 12 residues in the CDR3. The trim removed 8 bases at V and 7 bases at J, leaving 6 bases unmatched. Germline CDR1 and CDR2: MDHEN and SYDVKM. The CDR3 nucleotides are TGTGCCAGCGGCGGGACAGGCGTTGAAGCTTTCTTT. It is translated as CASGGTGVEAFF.

This clone was counted a single time. V and J are TRBV30 and TRBJ1-2; D might be TRBD1 (6 bases). Germline V lookup: CDR1 GTSNPN, CDR2 SVGIG (reference sequence). This CDR3 has 15 amino acids. V lost 3 bases, J lost 3 bases, and 17 bases lay in between. The CDR3 DNA is TGTGCCTGGAGGAGGACGGACAGTTTCGACTATGGCTACACCTTC. Encoded protein: CAWRRTDSFDYGYTF.

The genes are TRBV6-6 and TRBJ1-5; tentative D call: TRBD1 (6 bases). The CDR3 spans 14 residues. V lost 7 bases, J lost 1 base, and 11 bases lay in between. The V gene's germline CDR1 is MNHNY and CDR2 SVGAGI (reference sequence). The CDR3 loop is CASKFGQSNQPQHF. The CDR3 DNA is TGTGCCAGCAAATTTGGACAGAGCAATCAGCCCCAGCATTTT.

The chain is built from TRBV2 and TRBJ2-7; D is possibly TRBD1 (5 bases). The CDR3 sequence is 13 residues long. Germline CDR1 and CDR2: SNHLY and FYNNEI. V lost 2 bases and J lost 2, with 7 bases in between. The CDR3 sequence is CASSESGPYEQYF. Written as DNA, the CDR3 is TGTGCCAGCAGTGAATCAGGGCCCTACGAGCAGTACTTC.

This rearrangement joins TRBV28 to TRBJ1-4; D ambiguous. Germline V gives CDR1 MDHEN, CDR2 SYDVKM. V was clipped by 1 base and J by 3 bases, with 9 bases between them. The CDR3 loop spans 15 amino acids. Written as DNA, the CDR3 is TGTGCCAGCAGTTTATTACAACCTTCTAATGAAAAACTGTTTTTT. This gives the protein CASSLLQPSNEKLFF.